Listed below are T cell receptor beta chains from one sample, sequenced in a study of CD8+CD57+ T cells in acquired aplastic anemia. In TCRdb, the reads were re-called with MiXCR into one record per CDR3 protein. The table records 150,000 or so distinct CDR3 sequences, less than 50% of them present only once. Sample: sorted CD4+, CD8+, or CD8+CD57+ T cells (not recorded which) from PBMCs. Receptors were obtained from a human donor with aplastic anemia. CDR3s include the opening cysteine and the closing phenylalanine or tryptophan.

CDR3aa	v_gene	j_gene
CATSDPRSSGTGQGSPDTQYF	TRBV24-1	TRBJ2-3
CATSDGQALQPQHF	TRBV24-1	TRBJ1-5
CASSLNRVQSNEKLFF	TRBV7-2	TRBJ1-4
CAISGARTGGTANTGELFF	TRBV10-3	TRBJ2-2
CASSLGMNYGYTF	TRBV5-1	TRBJ1-2
CASSIAGSENIQYF	TRBV9	TRBJ2-4
CASSLGDRNTEAFF	TRBV11-1	TRBJ1-1
CASSETVTGGELFF	TRBV2	TRBJ2-2
CATSDDYGYTF	TRBV2	TRBJ1-2
CASSPRGGRANETQYF	TRBV27	TRBJ2-5
CASSREGAGSVYEQYF	TRBV5-1	TRBJ2-7
CAIGTGDSNQPQHF	TRBV10-3	TRBJ1-5
CSVEEGQGRYGYTF	TRBV29-1	TRBJ1-2
CATSDRDDQPQYF	TRBV24-1	TRBJ2-5
CSVGGGGTETQYF	TRBV29-1	TRBJ2-5
CASSDLGGFEQYF	TRBV2	TRBJ2-7
CSASLRAGRERQPQHF	TRBV20-1	TRBJ1-5
CASSGANVLTF	TRBV19	TRBJ2-6
CASSDPGAYEQYF	TRBV10-1	TRBJ2-7
CASSQGGGSGETQYF	TRBV4-2	TRBJ2-5
CASSSRMNTEAFF	TRBV7-9	TRBJ1-1
CASTVGRGSTDTQYF	TRBV19	TRBJ2-3
CASSLEFGQPQHF	TRBV12-3/TRBV12-4	TRBJ1-5
CASSLIDTQYF	TRBV7-2	TRBJ2-3
CASSTPGAPNTEAFF	TRBV19	TRBJ1-1
CASSNRTGHNEQFF	TRBV19	TRBJ2-1
CASSVDDNYGYTF	TRBV7-2	TRBJ1-2
CASSVVQGGQETQYF	TRBV9	TRBJ2-5
CASSLPADGNTEAFF	TRBV2	TRBJ1-1
CASSYGGASSNQPQHF	TRBV6-5	TRBJ1-5
CASSYSTGAASYTF	TRBV6-5	TRBJ1-2
CSARVPGGTDTQYF	TRBV20-1	TRBJ2-3
CASGHGGGEETQYF	TRBV6-1	TRBJ2-5
CASSLEGGLSTDTQYF	TRBV12-3/TRBV12-4	TRBJ2-3
CASSRPRVGSGSNNEQFF	TRBV2	TRBJ2-1
CASSPGTSGRFYNEQFF	TRBV11-1	TRBJ2-1